This T cell receptor beta chain is from a study of identical twins. V lost 4 bases, J lost 5 bases, and 11 bases lay in between. The CDR3 sequence is 14 residues long. Germline V gives CDR1 MGHDK, CDR2 SYGVNS. This clonotype has only a few counts. TCRdb processed the 5' RACE reads anew with MiXCR; each CDR3 protein has one entry. The data contain some 760,000 distinct CDR3 sequences, roughly 18% of them singletons. These data are also associated with another study on T cells expressing NK-cell markers.

Specimen: PBMCs. The chain joins TRBV25-1 to TRBJ1-4; D is unresolved. This sequence was found in a woman aged 18-29 years in good health. CDR3 nucleotides: TGTGCCAGCAGTGTAGGGCAGCCGAATGAAAAACTGTTTTTT. Translating gives CASSVGQPNEKLFF.